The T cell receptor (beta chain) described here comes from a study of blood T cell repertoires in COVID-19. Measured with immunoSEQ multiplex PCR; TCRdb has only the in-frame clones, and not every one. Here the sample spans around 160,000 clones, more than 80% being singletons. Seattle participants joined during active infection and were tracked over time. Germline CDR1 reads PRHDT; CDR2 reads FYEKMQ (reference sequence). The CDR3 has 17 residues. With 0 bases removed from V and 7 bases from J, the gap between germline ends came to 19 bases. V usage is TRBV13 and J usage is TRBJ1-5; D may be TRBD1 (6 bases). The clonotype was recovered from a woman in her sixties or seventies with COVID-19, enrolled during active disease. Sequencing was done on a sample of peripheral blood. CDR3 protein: CASSLGRGRGSPQPQHF. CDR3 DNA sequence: TGTGCCAGCAGCTTAGGCCGGGGCAGGGGATCCCCCCAGCCCCAGCATTTT.